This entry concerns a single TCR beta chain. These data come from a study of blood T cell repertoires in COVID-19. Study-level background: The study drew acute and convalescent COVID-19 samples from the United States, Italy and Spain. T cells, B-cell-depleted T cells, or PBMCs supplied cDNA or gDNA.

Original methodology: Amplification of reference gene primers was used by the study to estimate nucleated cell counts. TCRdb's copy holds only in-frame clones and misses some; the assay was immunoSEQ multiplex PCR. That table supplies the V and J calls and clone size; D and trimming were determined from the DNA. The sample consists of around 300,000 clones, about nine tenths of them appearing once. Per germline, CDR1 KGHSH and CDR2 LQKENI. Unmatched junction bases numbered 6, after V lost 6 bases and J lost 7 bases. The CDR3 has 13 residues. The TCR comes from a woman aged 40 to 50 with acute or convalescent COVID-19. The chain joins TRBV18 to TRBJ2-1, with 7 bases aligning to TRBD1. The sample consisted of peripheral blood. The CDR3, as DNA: TGTGCCAGCTCCAAGTCAGGGGGAAATGAGCAGTTCTTC. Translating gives CASSKSGGNEQFF.